These 31 T cell receptor beta chains were all obtained from the same sample, sequenced in a study of shared clonotypes between healthy human individuals. Data came from immunoSEQ multiplex PCR; TCRdb stores just in-frame clones and leaves some out. The sample has around 2,000,000 clones; about 95% are singletons. It was CD45RO-negative cells, positively selected for CCR7, that made up naive CD8 cells, with terminally differentiated effector memory CD45RA+ cells excluded. The sequenced sample consisted of naive CD8+ T cells sorted from blood. The source of these receptors is a man between 18 and 29 years old in good health.

CDR3 coding DNA: TGTGCCAGCAGCGTCCTAGCGGGAGCAACCTCCTACGAGCAGTACTTC. Protein product: CASSVLAGATSYEQYF. This sequence joins TRBV11-2 and TRBJ2-7; 10 nucleotides align to TRBD2. Germline CDR1 reads SGHAT; CDR2 reads FQNNGV. Trimming removed 5 bases from V and 0 bases from J; junction bases left unmatched: 7. The CDR3 is 16 residues long.

The chain has TRBV2 and TRBJ1-1; no clear D. The CDR3 runs to 14 residues. Trimming stripped 0 bases from V and 4 bases from J, with 9 bases between. Germline V CDR1 and CDR2: SNHLY, FYNNEI. CDR3 in amino acids: CASSEAPGITEAFF. The CDR3 DNA sequence: TGTGCCAGCAGTGAAGCGCCCGGGATCACTGAAGCTTTCTTT.

The V call is TRBV25-1, the J call TRBJ1-2; 7 nucleotides match TRBD1. The CDR3 spans 14 residues. The germline V gene has CDR1 MGHDK and CDR2 SYGVNS. V shed 1 base and J 4 bases; nucleotides not matched to a gene: 3. CDR3 loop: CASSEWDSFYGYTF. The DNA for the CDR3 is TGTGCCAGCAGTGAATGGGACAGCTTCTATGGCTACACCTTC.

The CDR3 nucleotides are TGTGCCAGCAGCGCCTGGGGGGGCCCGGGAGAAACCCAGTACTTC. Translation: CASSAWGGPGETQYF. This chain connects TRBV9 to TRBJ2-5, with D perhaps TRBD2 (7 bases). CDR3 length: 15 amino acids. With 3 bases removed from V and 8 bases from J, the gap between germline ends came to 20 bases. Germline lookup yields CDR1 SGDLS and CDR2 YYNGEE.

This clone appeared a single time. The sample contains more than one DNA sequence encoding this CDR3. The rearrangement links TRBV6-5 to TRBJ2-7, with a possible D match to TRBD2 (5 bases). CDR1 MNHEY and CDR2 SVGAGI come from the germline V gene. The CDR3 is 12 amino acids. The V and J ends lost 8 bases and 4 bases respectively, with 12 bases between them. The CDR3 DNA reads TGTGCCAGCTCGTGGACGGGATACGAGCAGTACTTC. This gives the protein CASSWTGYEQYF.

The chain has TRBV4-1 and TRBJ1-4; D is possibly TRBD1 (6 bases). Trimming left V 4 bases short and J 4 bases short, with 10 bases between. Per the germline V gene, CDR1 is MGHRA and CDR2 is YSYEKL. This CDR3 is 14 amino acids long. Here the CDR3 reads CASSLGHYNEKLFF. The CDR3 bases are TGCGCCAGCAGCCTGGGACATTATAATGAAAAACTGTTTTTT.

The chain combines TRBV7-9 with TRBJ1-3; no firm D call. The CDR3 length is 14 residues. V dropped 5 bases and J dropped 0 bases, with 8 bases sitting between them. Germline assignment: CDR1 SEHNR and CDR2 FQNEAQ (reference sequence). The CDR3 DNA sequence: TGTGCCAGCAGCCTAGACATCTCTGGAAACACCATATATTTT. It codes for CASSLDISGNTIYF. The full variable domain, in which reference TRBV7-9 and TRBJ1-3 provide the parts outside the CDR3, is DTGVSQNPRHKITKRGQNVTFRCDPISEHNRLYWYRQTLGQGPEFLTYFQNEAQLEKSRLLSDRFSAERPKGSFSTLEIQRTEQGDSAMYLCASSLDISGNTIYFGEGSWLTVV.

The chain uses TRBV7-9 and TRBJ1-5; D is unresolved. With 5 bases removed from V and 3 bases from J, the gap between germline ends came to 11 bases. This CDR3 region has 14 residues. Germline loops: CDR1 SEHNR, CDR2 FQNEAQ (reference sequence). This CDR3 is CASSTGHHNQPQHF. Written as DNA, the CDR3 is TGTGCCAGCAGCACCGGCCATCACAATCAGCCCCAGCATTTT.

The rearrangement uses TRBV10-1 and TRBJ1-1; 9 bases map to TRBD1. Germline CDR1 reads WNHNN; CDR2 reads SYGVQD (reference sequence). The CDR3 extends over 14 amino acids. The V and J ends lost 4 bases and 3 bases, in that order; junction bases with no gene match: 3. This chain's CDR3 is CASSGTGVDTEAFF. CDR3 nucleotide sequence: TGCGCCAGCAGTGGGACAGGGGTGGACACTGAAGCTTTCTTT.

This sequence joins TRBV5-4 and TRBJ2-1, with D possibly being TRBD2 (5 bases). Germline assignment: CDR1 SGHNT and CDR2 YYREEE (reference sequence). V gave up 3 bases and J gave up 8 bases, with 15 bases separating them. This CDR3 is 14 amino acids long. CDR3 bases: TGTGCCAGCAGCTCCCCCTCAGAGGAGGATGAGCAGTTCTTC. Its translation is CASSSPSEEDEQFF.

This chain joins TRBV5-6 and TRBJ2-3, with TRBD2 as a possible D gene (7 bases). The V gene's germline CDR1 is SGHDT and CDR2 YYEEEE. The V end was cut by 4 bases, the J end by 4 bases, with 13 bases between. The CDR3 has 14 residues. CDR3 sequence: CASSLGGAADTQYF. The CDR3 DNA reads as TGTGCCAGCAGCCTAGGGGGGGCAGCAGATACGCAGTATTTT.

Concerning this clone itself: At one end, the junction sequence differs from germline, possibly due to a read error. The sample contains more than one DNA sequence encoding this CDR3. This chain uses TRBV7-6 with TRBJ2-7; no definite D call. The germline CDR1 and CDR2 sequences are SGHVS and FNYEAQ. The CDR3 covers 13 residues. The CDR3 here is CASSLDTSYEQYF. For the CDR3, the DNA is TGTGCCAGCAGTTTAGACACCTCCTACGAGCAGTACTTC.

The genes are TRBV6-5 and TRBJ1-1; D is unresolved. The CDR3 runs to 14 residues. Looked up from germline, CDR1 is MNHEY and CDR2 is SVGAGI. Trimming left V 5 bases short and J 3 bases short, with 13 bases between. The DNA for the CDR3 is TGTGCCAGCAGTCTGAGGGCAGGTGACACTGAAGCTTTCTTT. This translates into CASSLRAGDTEAFF.

The rearrangement uses TRBV5-1 and TRBJ1-1; D ambiguous. The germline V and J ends were trimmed by 5 bases and 1 base, with 12 bases remaining between them. Looked up from germline, CDR1 is SGHRS and CDR2 is YFSETQ. The CDR3 loop spans 14 amino acids. The CDR3 is CASSLQTPNTEAFF. The CDR3 DNA reads TGCGCCAGCAGTCTTCAGACACCGAACACTGAAGCTTTCTTT.

The chain employs TRBV7-9 and TRBJ1-1; D gene uncertain. The CDR3 sequence is 13 residues long. Germline V gene data show CDR1 as SEHNR and CDR2 as FQNEAQ (reference sequence). V was cut by 5 bases and J by 7 bases, with 14 bases left in between. The CDR3 spells CASSDLLEFEAFF. The CDR3 bases are TGTGCCAGCAGCGACCTTTTGGAGTTTGAAGCTTTCTTT.

As for this clone: This same CDR3 is encoded by further DNA sequences in the sample. The chain combines TRBV6-5 with TRBJ2-7; D possibly corresponds to TRBD1 (6 bases). The V gene lost 0 bases and the J gene lost 1 base, with 13 bases spanning the gap. This CDR3 region has 16 residues. Germline CDR1 reads MNHEY; CDR2 reads SVGAGI. CDR3 amino acids: CASSYSTGQRSYEQYF. CDR3 DNA sequence: TGTGCCAGCAGTTACTCGACGGGACAAAGGTCCTACGAGCAGTACTTC.

This chain links TRBV13 with TRBJ2-3; D gene unclear. The germline V gene has CDR1 PRHDT and CDR2 FYEKMQ (reference sequence). The CDR3 is made up of 14 amino acids. V lost 2 bases, J lost 2 bases, and 8 bases lay in between. The CDR3 reads CASSLTPLTDTQYF. CDR3 DNA: TGTGCCAGCAGCTTAACACCCCTCACAGATACGCAGTATTTT.

The V call is TRBV7-9, the J call TRBJ1-1, with D possibly matching TRBD1 (6 bases). V lost 4 bases to trimming and J lost 5 bases, with 20 bases between them. Germline CDR1 and CDR2: SEHNR and FQNEAQ (reference sequence). The CDR3 totals 16 residues. DNA of the CDR3: TGTGCCAGCAGCTCACCGATCCCCGGGACAAATACTGAAGCTTTCTTT. Encoded protein: CASSSPIPGTNTEAFF.

This clone has a handful of counts. Other DNA sequences in this sample translate to the same CDR3. The chain couples TRBV25-1 to TRBJ1-2; D may be TRBD1 (5 bases). V gave up 1 base and J gave up 3 bases, with 6 bases separating them. Germline CDR1 is MGHDK and CDR2 is SYGVNS. This CDR3 has 13 amino acids. DNA for the CDR3: TGTGCCAGCAGTGAATTGGGGGACTATGGCTACACCTTC. Its protein is CASSELGDYGYTF.

Remarks on this clone: The same CDR3 also results from other DNA sequences found in this sample. The chain is built from TRBV14 and TRBJ2-1; D gene ambiguous. Trimming removed 1 base from V and 6 bases from J, with 4 bases in between. CDR1 and CDR2 (germline): SGHDN, FVKESK. There are 12 residues in the CDR3. The CDR3 nucleotides read TGTGCCAGCAGCCAAGGGGGCAATGAGCAGTTCTTC. Amino acids: CASSQGGNEQFF.

This clone was detected once. The gene calls are TRBV18 and TRBJ2-5; D gene unclear. The V gene's germline CDR1 is KGHSH and CDR2 LQKENI. V was cut by 2 bases and J by 5 bases, with 9 bases left in between. The CDR3 length is 13 residues. CDR3 coding DNA: TGTGCCAGCTCACCAGCGTCCGGGGAGACCCAGTACTTC. Translation gives CASSPASGETQYF.

The gene calls are TRBV5-4 and TRBJ1-6; D perhaps matches TRBD1 (5 bases). The CDR3 extends over 16 amino acids. V lost 2 bases to trimming and J lost 6 bases, with 15 bases between them. CDR1 and CDR2 (germline): SGHNT, YYREEE (reference sequence). CDR3: CASSLMGRGGNSPLHF. DNA of the CDR3: TGTGCCAGCAGCTTAATGGGGAGGGGAGGTAATTCACCCCTCCACTTT.

A single count supports this clone. The genes are TRBV7-6 and TRBJ2-5; 11 bases match TRBD2. Germline CDR1 and CDR2: SGHVS and FNYEAQ. The length of the CDR3 is 16 residues. Trimming removed 6 bases from V and 5 bases from J; junction bases left unmatched: 11. DNA for the CDR3: TGTGCCAGCAGTTTAAGACTAGCGGGGACCCAGGAGACCCAGTACTTC. Protein: CASSLRLAGTQETQYF.

The rearrangement joins TRBV4-1 to TRBJ2-3; 7 positions match TRBD2. The trim removed 4 bases at V and 2 bases at J, leaving 3 bases unmatched. Germline lookup yields CDR1 MGHRA and CDR2 YSYEKL. The CDR3 loop spans 14 amino acids. Written as DNA, the CDR3 is TGCGCCAGCAGCCTTGGGGGGGACACAGATACGCAGTATTTT. Translated, it gives CASSLGGDTDTQYF.

A single count supports this clone. The chain carries TRBV29-1 and TRBJ2-7; D ambiguous. Germline values: CDR1 SQVTM, CDR2 ANQGSEA. Between the trimmed V and J ends, which lost 3 bases and 3 bases, there was a span of 15 bases. The CDR3 contains 14 residues. The CDR3 loop reads CSVEVPGSNYEQYF. The CDR3 nucleotides read TGCAGCGTTGAGGTGCCGGGTTCAAACTACGAGCAGTACTTC.

The chain joins TRBV27 to TRBJ2-7; the match to TRBD1 covers 11 bases. The length of the CDR3 is 15 residues. Trimming took 6 bases from V and 4 from J; bases not matched to a gene: 8. The germline V gene has CDR1 MNHEY and CDR2 SMNVEV (reference sequence). CDR3 sequence (DNA): TGTGCCAGCAGACCCGCCGGACAGGGGGCATACGAGCAGTACTTC. Protein: CASRPAGQGAYEQYF.

This CDR3 is CASSPNLAGYETQYF. The CDR3 region has the DNA TGTGCCAGCAGCCCCAATCTAGCGGGATACGAGACCCAGTACTTC. The chain carries TRBV9 and TRBJ2-5; 9 bases are shared with TRBD2. This CDR3 has 15 amino acids. Germline CDR1 reads SGDLS; CDR2 reads YYNGEE. V lost 4 bases to trimming and J lost 5 bases; unmatched junction nucleotides: 9.

This rearrangement joins TRBV10-3 to TRBJ1-5, with D possibly being TRBD1 (5 bases). The germline V gene has CDR1 ENHRY and CDR2 SYGVKD. This CDR3 contains 14 residues. V lost 6 bases and J lost 3, with 12 bases in between. The CDR3 reads CAIRAGDYNQPQHF. The CDR3 DNA is TGTGCCATCAGGGCTGGGGACTACAATCAGCCCCAGCATTTT.

For this clone: The same CDR3 also results from other DNA sequences found in this sample. The chain carries TRBV19 and TRBJ2-7; D call uncertain. Germline V CDR1 and CDR2: LNHDA, SQIVND (reference sequence). This CDR3 has 13 amino acids. With 6 bases removed from V and 1 base from J, the gap between germline ends came to 10 bases. The CDR3: CASSPGFSYEQYF. The CDR3 DNA reads as TGTGCCAGTAGCCCCGGGTTTTCCTACGAGCAGTACTTC.

This sequence joins TRBV10-3 and TRBJ2-7; 7 bases agree with TRBD2. This CDR3 spans 16 amino acids. CDR1 is ENHRY, CDR2 SYGVKD, per germline. Trimming at V came to 6 bases and at J to 1 base, leaving 12 bases not matched to a gene. CDR3 residues: CAISPRPGGNSYEQYF. CDR3 in DNA: TGTGCCATCAGCCCTAGGCCCGGGGGGAATTCCTACGAGCAGTACTTC.

The CDR3 loop is CASSTIRDRGRYGYTF. The CDR3 DNA reads as TGTGCCAGCAGCACTATCCGGGACAGGGGTAGGTATGGCTACACCTTC. The rearrangement links TRBV7-8 to TRBJ1-2, with 10 bases identical to TRBD1. CDR1 SGHVS and CDR2 FQNEAQ come from the germline V gene. This CDR3 region has 16 residues. Unmatched junction bases numbered 11, after V lost 5 bases and J lost 5 bases. Filled out from reference TRBV7-8 and TRBJ1-2, the complete variable domain reads GAGVSQSPRYKVAKRGQDVALRCDPISGHVSLFWYQQALGQGPEFLTYFQNEAQLDKSGLPSDRFFAERPEGSVSTLKIQRTQQEDSAVYLCASSTIRDRGRYGYTFGSGTRLTVV.